The 5 T cell receptor beta chains below all came from one sample that was sequenced in a study of CD8+CD57+ T cells in acquired aplastic anemia. Patients chosen for sequencing had CD8+CD57+ cells that had expanded, as shown by flow cytometry. Profiling of TCR beta VDJ combinations and CDR3 sequences used genomic DNA as template. Each CDR3 protein is one row after TCRdb ran MiXCR on the reads. The sample contains hundreds of thousands of distinct CDR3 sequences, approximately 33% of which appear only once. The sequencing sample was made of sorted CD4+, CD8+, or CD8+CD57+ T cells (not recorded which) from PBMCs. These receptors all stem from a human donor with aplastic anemia.

The rearrangement joins TRBV25-1 to TRBJ1-5; TRBD1 is a possible D gene (6 bases). This CDR3 is 17 amino acids long. Trimming left V 5 bases short and J 6 bases short, with 23 bases between. The V gene's germline CDR1 is MGHDK and CDR2 SYGVNS. CDR3 DNA sequence: TGTGCCAGCAGTTTTCGGGGGTTTGGGGGGGCGTCTCAGCCCCAGCATTTT. Translating it yields CASSFRGFGGASQPQHF. Supplemented by reference TRBV25-1 and TRBJ1-5, the full variable domain reads EADIYQTPRYLVIGTGKKITLECSQTMGHDKMYWYQQDPGMELHLIHYSYGVNSTEKGDLSSESTVSRIRTEHFPLTLESARPSHTSQYLCASSFRGFGGASQPQHFGDGTRLSIL.

This clonotype was seen at least ten times. J is TRBJ2-1 and V is TRBV20-1; 7 nucleotides agree with TRBD2. Germline trimming cut 6 bases from V and 15 bases from J; bases unmatched to any gene: 11. Germline CDR1 is DFQATT and CDR2 is SNEGSKA (reference sequence). CDR3 length: 11 residues. This chain's CDR3 is CSAEGWTRPFF. CDR3 nucleotides: TGCAGTGCCGAGGGCTGGACTAGACCGTTCTTC.

The V and J genes are TRBV19 and TRBJ1-2; D call uncertain. Germline values: CDR1 LNHDA, CDR2 SQIVND (reference sequence). Between the trimmed V and J ends, which lost 11 bases and 8 bases, there was a span of 18 bases. This CDR3 contains 12 residues. The CDR3 reads CAWSVTAEGYTF. The CDR3 DNA reads TGTGCCTGGAGTGTAACGGCCGAGGGCTACACCTTC.

This clonotype appeared many times. The chain carries TRBV25-1 and TRBJ2-3, with D hard to call. V lost 4 bases and J lost 6, with 5 bases in between. Germline lookup yields CDR1 MGHDK and CDR2 SYGVNS. This CDR3 has 11 amino acids. CDR3 nucleotides: TGTGCCAGCAGTGGATTGGATACGCAGTATTTT. This codes for CASSGLDTQYF.

This clonotype was detected a few times. The chain couples TRBV5-8 to TRBJ2-7; D might be TRBD1 or TRBD2, each matching 5 bases. With 3 bases removed from V and 2 bases from J, the gap between germline ends came to 15 bases. The CDR3 length is 15 residues. CDR1 and CDR2 (germline): SGHTS, YDEGEE. CDR3 coding DNA: TGTGCCAGCAGCTCGAAAGGGACGGACGCCTACGAGCAGTACTTC. Protein product: CASSSKGTDAYEQYF. The full variable domain, its missing parts supplied by reference TRBV5-8 and TRBJ2-7, is EAGVTQSPTHLIKTRGQQATLRCSPISGHTSVYWYQQALGLGLQFLLWYDEGEERNRGNFPPRFSGRQFPNYSSELNVNALELEDSALYLCASSSKGTDAYEQYFGPGTRLTVT.